The 27 T cell receptor beta chains in this list originate from one sample, sequenced in a study of CD8 T cells in ankylosing spondylitis. Each CDR3 protein is one row after TCRdb ran MiXCR on the 5' RACE reads. The table records a few hundred thousand distinct CDR3 sequences, 15% to 20% of them present only once. Source material: blood, either unsorted or a sorted T cell fraction (not recorded which). The receptors originated from a male donor with ankylosing spondylitis or in good health (not recorded which).

This clonotype has ten or more counts. The chain uses TRBV4-1 and TRBJ1-1; 7 nucleotides agree with TRBD1. The germline CDR1 and CDR2 sequences are MGHRA and YSYEKL. The J segment lost 4 bases and the V segment lost 1 base, leaving 3 bases of the junction unmatched. This CDR3 contains 14 residues. The CDR3 spells CASSQAGGVTEAFF. For the CDR3, the DNA is TGCGCCAGCAGCCAAGCAGGGGGTGTCACTGAAGCTTTCTTT.

This clonotype was seen at least ten times. V and J are TRBV5-1 and TRBJ2-5; D is unresolved. V lost 0 bases and J 3 bases, leaving 15 bases between the germline ends. The CDR3 totals 16 residues. The V gene's germline CDR1 is SGHRS and CDR2 YFSETQ. The CDR3, as DNA: TGCGCCAGCAGCTTGGGACTGGGTGATGAGGAAGAGACCCAGTACTTC. Translation gives CASSLGLGDEEETQYF.

This clonotype was observed a handful of times. V usage is TRBV30 and J usage is TRBJ1-3; D not resolved. CDR3 length equals 12 residues. Deletions cut 1 base from V and 7 bases from J, with 8 bases between. Germline CDR1 is GTSNPN and CDR2 is SVGIG (reference sequence). The CDR3 coding sequence is TGTGCCTGGAGTGATTTGAGGAACACCATATATTTT. Translation: CAWSDLRNTIYF.

The chain carries TRBV29-1 and TRBJ2-3, with 7 bases aligning to TRBD2. Germline lookup yields CDR1 SQVTM and CDR2 ANQGSEA. The CDR3 has 14 residues. V was clipped by 2 bases and J by 5 bases; unmatched bases: 7. The CDR3 loop reads CSVEMGLKRDTQYF. In nucleotides, the CDR3 is TGCAGCGTTGAAATGGGACTAAAGCGAGATACGCAGTATTTT.

This clonotype turned up a few times. The chain has TRBV28 and TRBJ1-5; D is undetermined. There are 15 residues in the CDR3. Looked up from germline, CDR1 is MDHEN and CDR2 is SYDVKM. V gave up 5 bases and J gave up 3 bases, with 14 bases separating them. This CDR3 reads CASSPWEQSNQPQHF. CDR3 coding DNA: TGTGCCAGCAGTCCTTGGGAGCAATCCAATCAGCCCCAGCATTTT.

This clonotype showed up just a few times. V is TRBV7-9 and J is TRBJ2-3; 7 nucleotides agree with TRBD2. The CDR3 sequence is 16 residues long. Germline lookup yields CDR1 SEHNR and CDR2 FQNEAQ (reference sequence). V trimming: 5 bases; J trimming: 2 bases; junction bases outside the gene matches: 10. The CDR3 DNA sequence: TGTGCCAGCAGCCCGAGGGTTGCGGGAGACACAGATACGCAGTATTTT. Its translation: CASSPRVAGDTDTQYF.

In this sample, this clonotype turned up many times. The chain is built from TRBV4-2 and TRBJ2-7; TRBD2 agrees at 9 bases. The CDR3 contains 15 residues. The J segment lost 4 bases and the V segment lost 4 bases, leaving 8 bases of the junction unmatched. CDR1 and CDR2 (germline): LGHNA, YNFKEQ. The CDR3 DNA is TGTGCCAGCAGCCCACTTAGCGGGAGCGGGTACGAGCAGTACTTC. It specifies CASSPLSGSGYEQYF.

This chain connects TRBV4-2 to TRBJ2-3; 11 positions match TRBD2. CDR3 length: 19 amino acids. The ends lost 0 bases at V and 0 bases at J; junction bases unmatched: 8. Germline V lookup: CDR1 LGHNA, CDR2 YNFKEQ. The CDR3 DNA is TGTGCCAGCAGCCAAGAACTAGCGGGAGTGGGCCAAAGCACAGATACGCAGTATTTT. It codes for CASSQELAGVGQSTDTQYF.

The chain carries TRBV5-1 and TRBJ2-1, with D tentatively TRBD1 or TRBD2 (5 bases each). Germline CDR1 is SGHRS and CDR2 is YFSETQ. Trimming took off 6 bases at V and 4 bases at J, with 17 bases between the two ends. The CDR3 runs 15 residues. CDR3 DNA: TGCGCCAGCAAGGAGTGGGACGAGCCTTACAATGAGCAGTTCTTC. Residues: CASKEWDEPYNEQFF.

V usage is TRBV5-1 and J usage is TRBJ2-7; TRBD1 might be the D (5 bases). Germline CDR1 and CDR2: SGHRS and YFSETQ. This CDR3 is built from 15 residues. V gave up 0 bases and J gave up 0 bases, with 10 bases separating them. The CDR3 DNA sequence: TGCGCCAGCAGCTTGGAAGGGGCAACCTCCTACGAGCAGTACTTC. It specifies CASSLEGATSYEQYF. The full variable domain, in which reference TRBV5-1 and TRBJ2-7 provide the parts outside the CDR3, is KAGVTQTPRYLIKTRGQQVTLSCSPISGHRSVSWYQQTPGQGLQFLFEYFSETQRNKGNFPGRFSGRQFSNSRSEMNVSTLELGDSALYLCASSLEGATSYEQYFGPGTRLTVT.

This clonotype was recorded a few times. The chain has TRBV29-1 and TRBJ2-2, with a tentative D call TRBD2 (6 bases). With 2 bases removed from V and 6 bases from J, the gap between germline ends came to 13 bases. The CDR3 totals 14 residues. Germline lookup yields CDR1 SQVTM and CDR2 ANQGSEA. CDR3 amino acids: CSVERSEGPGELFF. Written as DNA, the CDR3 is TGCAGCGTTGAAAGGTCGGAGGGGCCCGGGGAGCTGTTTTTT.

The chain has TRBV12-3 or TRBV12-4 and TRBJ2-1; 9 nucleotides align to TRBD2. The CDR3 spans 16 residues. Trimming cost V 4 bases and J 8 bases; bases outside gene matches: 12. CDR3 nucleotide sequence: TGTGCCAGCAGTTCGCCAGCGGGAGGACCGCAGTATGAGCAGTTCTTC. This translates into CASSSPAGGPQYEQFF.

This clonotype has a handful of counts. V is TRBV7-9 and J is TRBJ1-1, with D uncertain. Germline CDR1 is SEHNR and CDR2 is FQNEAQ (reference sequence). The ends were cut back, 1 base at V and 8 bases at J, with 11 bases in the middle. The CDR3 extends over 13 amino acids. Written as DNA, the CDR3 is TGTGCCAGCAGCTTAGTCGGCCATGAAGAAGCTTTCTTT. It codes for CASSLVGHEEAFF.

This clonotype was recorded many times. CDR3 bases: TGTGCCACCAGGGACAATGAGCAGTTCTTC. Protein sequence: CATRDNEQFF. The V and J genes are TRBV19 and TRBJ2-1, with D possibly TRBD1 on 5 matching bases. The CDR3 runs to 10 residues. Trimming pared 10 bases from V and 5 bases from J, leaving 6 bases between. CDR1 and CDR2 from the germline V gene are LNHDA and SQIVND (reference sequence).

This clonotype was detected many times. The chain carries TRBV12-3 or TRBV12-4 and TRBJ2-3, with 10 nucleotides matching TRBD2. The ends lost 6 bases at V and 1 base at J; junction bases unmatched: 4. The CDR3 spans 15 residues. Written as DNA, the CDR3 is TGTGCCAGCAGGTTCCTAGCGGGAGGCACAGATACGCAGTATTTT. It is translated as CASRFLAGGTDTQYF.

V and J are TRBV9 and TRBJ2-7; weak D call: TRBD1 (5 bases). Between the trimmed V and J ends, which lost 0 bases and 5 bases, there was a span of 12 bases. CDR3 length: 14 residues. Per the germline V gene, CDR1 is SGDLS and CDR2 is YYNGEE. The CDR3: CASSVEGRGHEQYF. CDR3 nucleotides: TGTGCCAGCAGCGTAGAGGGTAGGGGCCACGAGCAGTACTTC.

This clonotype has ten or more counts. V is TRBV7-9 and J is TRBJ2-7; D is unresolved. The V and J ends lost 5 bases and 0 bases respectively, with 14 bases between them. CDR1 is SEHNR and CDR2 is FQNEAQ in the germline V gene (reference sequence). The CDR3 has 15 residues. CDR3 DNA: TGTGCCAGCAGCGTACCGGAAGCGAACTCCTACGAGCAGTACTTC. Translated: CASSVPEANSYEQYF.

This clonotype was observed a handful of times. The rearrangement joins TRBV5-5 to TRBJ1-2; 7 bases map to TRBD1. Germline CDR1 is SGHKS and CDR2 is YYEKEE (reference sequence). The CDR3 is 14 residues long. V trimming: 0 bases; J trimming: 4 bases; junction bases outside the gene matches: 3. Here the CDR3 DNA reads TGTGCCAGCAGCTTGGGGGACAGCGCCTATGGCTACACCTTC. Residues: CASSLGDSAYGYTF.

J is TRBJ2-1 and V is TRBV13; D is perhaps TRBD2 (5 bases). Germline CDR1 is PRHDT and CDR2 is FYEKMQ (reference sequence). There are 17 residues in the CDR3. Trimming removed 0 bases from V and 5 bases from J, with 17 bases in between. DNA of the CDR3: TGTGCCAGCAGCTTAGGGCTTAGAGCGGCGTTGAACAATGAGCAGTTCTTC. Translated: CASSLGLRAALNNEQFF.

This rearrangement joins TRBV6-5 to TRBJ2-1; unclear D gene. CDR3 length: 17 residues. V lost 4 bases to trimming and J lost 0 bases, with 16 bases between them. CDR1 is MNHEY and CDR2 is SVGAGI in the germline V gene. This CDR3 is CASSSLVDASSYNEQFF. CDR3 in DNA: TGTGCCAGCAGTTCCTTGGTAGATGCGAGCTCCTACAATGAGCAGTTCTTC.

The chain employs TRBV21-1 and TRBJ2-3; the table's D call of TRBD1 was not tested on the DNA. TRBV21-1 is noted as a pseudogene. The CDR3 sequence is 14 residues long. The CDR3 protein is CASNRGGLVDTQYF. Written as DNA, the CDR3 is TGTGCCAGCAATAGAGGGGGCCTCGTTGATACGCAGTATTTT.

The chain uses TRBV29-1 and TRBJ2-7; 10 bases align to TRBD2. Germline V gene data show CDR1 as SQVTM and CDR2 as ANQGSEA. With 6 bases clipped from V and 2 bases from J, the junction kept 7 bases outside the gene matches. CDR3 size: 14 residues. The chain's CDR3 is CSVVGLADTYEQYF. The CDR3, as DNA: TGCAGCGTCGTAGGACTAGCGGACACCTACGAGCAGTACTTC.

This clonotype was picked up many times. Its ends do not fully match the called genes, so a read error is possible. This sequence joins TRBV5-1 and TRBJ2-7; a possible D gene is TRBD2 (5 bases). The germline V gene encodes CDR1 SGHRS and CDR2 YFSETQ. The length of the CDR3 is 13 residues. CDR3: CASSPSGSYEQYF. In DNA, the CDR3 is TGTGCCAGCAGCCCCAGCGGCTCCTACGAGCAGTACTTC.

The chain carries TRBV5-6 and TRBJ1-1; 9 bases fit TRBD1. With 5 bases clipped from V and 9 bases from J, the junction kept 8 bases outside the gene matches. Germline V gene data show CDR1 as SGHDT and CDR2 as YYEEEE. CDR3 length equals 13 residues. The CDR3 loop reads CASRPQGAVQAFF. The CDR3 DNA is TGTGCCAGCAGGCCACAGGGGGCCGTTCAAGCTTTCTTT.

This clonotype was picked up many times. The chain recombines TRBV9 with TRBJ1-3, with D tentatively TRBD1 (5 bases). Germline-derived CDR1 and CDR2 are SGDLS and YYNGEE. The CDR3 is 17 amino acids. V was pared by 3 bases and J by 1 base, with 17 bases between. In DNA, the CDR3 is TGTGCCAGCAGCGAGGACGGGGGTCCCCTTTCTGGAAACACCATATATTTT. This codes for CASSEDGGPLSGNTIYF. Combining the CDR3 with reference TRBV9 and TRBJ1-3 gives the whole variable domain DSGVTQTPKHLITATGQRVTLRCSPRSGDLSVYWYQQSLDQGLQFLIQYYNGEERAKGNILERFSAQQFPDLHSELNLSSLELGDSALYFCASSEDGGPLSGNTIYFGEGSWLTVV.

This chain links TRBV12-3 or TRBV12-4 with TRBJ2-3; 8 nucleotides match TRBD2. Trimming took 2 bases from V and 5 from J; bases not matched to a gene: 6. The CDR3 runs to 15 residues. DNA for the CDR3: TGTGCCAGCAGTTTACTAGCCGGGGGGGGAGATACGCAGTATTTT. Its protein is CASSLLAGGGDTQYF.

This clonotype has just one count. The V gene is TRBV13, the J gene TRBJ2-1, with 7 bases that match TRBD1. CDR1 and CDR2 (germline): PRHDT, FYEKMQ (reference sequence). The CDR3 is made up of 15 amino acids. After removal of 1 base from V and 4 bases from J, the junction contained 4 bases not matched to a gene. DNA for the CDR3: TGTGCCAGCAGCTTAGTGGGACAGATATACAATGAGCAGTTCTTC. Translated, it gives CASSLVGQIYNEQFF.